This T cell receptor (beta chain) stems from a study of T cell responses to AZD1222 COVID-19 vaccine. At the level of the study: Second doses were pooled across both intervals (about 4 or about 12 weeks).

Whole-study results and caveats: Donor demographics were predominantly white British with a female majority; clonal diversity may be underestimated. Repertoires were obtained only post-peak T cell response. Only a handful of AZD1222 recipients, several in all, had baseline seropositivity.

TCRdb's table, derived via immunoSEQ multiplex PCR, lists solely in-frame clones and lacks some. Here the sample spans fewer than 120,000 clones, 81% being singletons. Concerning this clone: Its antigen is unknown.

CDR3 length: 15 amino acids. V dropped 0 bases and J dropped 2 bases, with 8 bases sitting between them. Germline lookup yields CDR1 MNHNY and CDR2 SVGAGI (reference sequence). The source was peripheral blood, collected on day 0 of AZD1222 vaccination. This chain connects TRBV6-6 to TRBJ2-1, with D perhaps TRBD2 (6 bases). The origin of this receptor is an adult in good health. CDR3 amino acids: CASSYSGGTYNEQFF. Written as DNA, the CDR3 is TGTGCCAGCAGTTACTCGGGGGGAACCTACAATGAGCAGTTCTTC.